This is a list of T cell receptor beta chains from one sample in a study of cytomegalovirus exposure and HLA in healthy donors. Profiled with immunoSEQ multiplex PCR; TCRdb holds only in-frame clones, not every one. The data include 140,000 to 150,000 clones; the top ten clones carry approximately 1.5%. Sample: PBMCs. Every receptor here comes from a woman in her forties or fifties in good health and CMV-seronegative. CDR3s include the opening cysteine and the closing phenylalanine or tryptophan. A D gene is named only where the DNA matches it firmly.

TRBD1,16,TRBJ1-6,TRBV7-2,TGTGCCAGCAGCGCGCGGACAGGAGGAGGGAATTCACCCCTCCACTTT,CASSARTGGGNSPLHF
NA,18,TRBJ1-2,TRBV23-1,TGCGCCAGCAGTCAATCAGGGGACAAGTCAGATTCAAGGAAGGGCTACACCTTC,CASSQSGDKSDSRKGYTF
NA,12,TRBJ2-7,TRBV5-6,TGTGCCAGCAGCTTGGTGGGCTTCGAGCAGTACTTC,CASSLVGFEQYF
NA,13,TRBJ2-7,TRBV27,TGTGCCAGCAGTTTATCCGGCGGGTGGGAGCAGTACTTC,CASSLSGGWEQYF
NA,14,TRBJ1-5,TRBV4-1,TGCGCCAGCAGCCAACCGGGGAGGGGACAGCCCCAGCATTTT,CASSQPGRGQPQHF
NA,16,TRBJ2-1,TRBV28,TGTGCCAGCAGCTCCCCCGGGATCCGGCGCTACAATGAGCAGTTCTTC,CASSSPGIRRYNEQFF
TRBD2,14,TRBJ2-3,TRBV9,TGTGCCAGCAGCGTGGCTAGCGGGGCAGATACGCAGTATTTT,CASSVASGADTQYF
TRBD1,16,TRBJ1-5,TRBV19,TGTGCCAGTAGCCCCGGGACAGGGGCTGCGAGTCAGCCCCAGCATTTT,CASSPGTGAASQPQHF
NA,14,TRBJ2-1,TRBV19,TGTGCCAGTAGTCCCCGTAGTTTGAACAATGAGCAGTTCTTC,CASSPRSLNNEQFF
NA,14,TRBJ2-1,TRBV7-2,TGTGCCAGCAGCTTCACTATTGGAGACAATGAGCAGTTCTTC,CASSFTIGDNEQFF
NA,14,TRBJ1-6,TRBV4-1,TGCGCCAGCAGCCATACCCAGGAAGGCTCACCCCTCCACTTT,CASSHTQEGSPLHF
NA,17,TRBJ1-2,TRBV28,TGTGCCAGCAGTTTAGGGTCCGATACAGGGTCGAATTATGGCTACACCTTC,CASSLGSDTGSNYGYTF
NA,13,TRBJ1-2,TRBV19,TGTGCCAGTAGTCCTACAGGGCTCTATGGCTACACCTTC,CASSPTGLYGYTF
TRBD1,14,TRBJ2-7,TRBV5-4,TGTGCCAGCAGCTCCCAGGGACAGAGATACGAGCAGTACTTC,CASSSQGQRYEQYF
NA,14,TRBJ2-7,TRBV28,TGTGCCAGCAAACCCCAGGGAACCCGCTACGAGCAGTACTTC,CASKPQGTRYEQYF
TRBD1,17,TRBJ2-2,TRBV18,TGTGCCAGCTCACTGCTGACAGGGAAGCCGAACACCGGGGAGCTGTTTTTT,CASSLLTGKPNTGELFF
NA,17,TRBJ2-1,TRBV2,TGTGCCAGCTCCGGGGCAGGTGGGTGGGGGCTCGACAATGAGCAGTTCTTC,CASSGAGGWGLDNEQFF
NA,15,TRBJ2-7,TRBV4-3,TGCGCCAGCAGCCAAGATGGAATAGGCGGCTACGAGCAGTACTTC,CASSQDGIGGYEQYF
NA,17,TRBJ1-1,TRBV27,TGTGCCAGCTCCTTGCGGGGAGGGCTCCTCATGAACACTGAAGCTTTCTTT,CASSLRGGLLMNTEAFF
TRBD2,18,TRBJ2-7,TRBV5-4,TGTGCCAGCAGCTCCGCCACCCCGACTAGCGGGAGAGATTACGAGCAGTACTTC,CASSSATPTSGRDYEQYF
NA,15,TRBJ2-1,TRBV19,TGTGCCAGTAGTATCAGGAGGGGCGACTACAATGAGCAGTTCTTC,CASSIRRGDYNEQFF
NA,16,TRBJ1-3,TRBV6-5,TGTGCCAGCAGTTACTCGTCAGGGTACTCTGGAAACACCATATATTTT,CASSYSSGYSGNTIYF
TRBD2,13,TRBJ2-5,TRBV9,TGTGCCAGCAGCGTTGGGGGGGAAGAGACCCAGTACTTC,CASSVGGEETQYF
TRBD2,15,TRBJ2-3,TRBV6-6,TGTGCCAGCAGTTACTCCCGGGAGGGCACAGATACGCAGTATTTT,CASSYSREGTDTQYF
TRBD2,18,TRBJ2-3,TRBV28,TGTGCCAGCAGTTTACCGGGACTAGCGCGAGAAACCACAGATACGCAGTATTTT,CASSLPGLARETTDTQYF
NA,17,TRBJ1-5,TRBV2,TGTGCCAGCAGTGAGTCGGGGGGGGGCTTTAGCAATCAGCCCCAGCATTTT,CASSESGGGFSNQPQHF
TRBD2,15,TRBJ2-2,TRBV5-6,TGTGCCAGCAGCCCTCGGACTAGCGGGAGGGGGGAGCTGTTTTTT,CASSPRTSGRGELFF
NA,11,TRBJ2-3,TRBV19,TGTGCCAGTAGTATAGCGGGGACGCAGTATTTT,CASSIAGTQYF
NA,14,TRBJ2-5,TRBV18,TGTGCCAGCTCACCGGACAGTGTCGAAGAGACCCAGTACTTC,CASSPDSVEETQYF
NA,13,TRBJ1-1,TRBV6-1,TGTGCCAGCAGTGGGCACCTGAACACTGAAGCTTTCTTT,CASSGHLNTEAFF
NA,15,TRBJ2-3,TRBV5-1,TGCGCCAGCAGCTTGTTGTCGACAGGCACAGATACGCAGTATTTT,CASSLLSTGTDTQYF
TRBD1,13,TRBJ2-6,TRBV11-3,TGTGCCAGCAGCCGACAGGGGGGCAACGTCCTGACTTTC,CASSRQGGNVLTF
TRBD1,14,TRBJ2-7,TRBV5-1,TGCGCCAGCAGCCCCCTTGACAGGGCATACGAGCAGTACTTC,CASSPLDRAYEQYF
TRBD1,14,TRBJ1-3,TRBV10-3,TGTGCCATCATGGGACAGGAGATAAGGGGCACCATATATTTT,CAIMGQEIRGTIYF
TRBD2,17,TRBJ2-1,TRBV5-6,TGTGCCAGCAGCTTTGTCCAGCGGGAGGGCCACTACAATGAGCAGTTCTTC,CASSFVQREGHYNEQFF
TRBD2,16,TRBJ2-1,TRBV18,TGTGCCAGCTCGTCCCTAGCGGGGGCCTCCTACAATGAGCAGTTCTTC,CASSSLAGASYNEQFF
TRBD1,17,TRBJ1-5,TRBV2,TGTGCCAGCAGTGAACCTACCGGGACAGGGGTTTTTCAGCCCCAGCATTTT,CASSEPTGTGVFQPQHF
NA,14,TRBJ1-2,TRBV7-6,TGTGCCAGCACCCGGACAGCCGAAGTCTATGGCTACACCTTC,CASTRTAEVYGYTF
NA,14,TRBJ2-3,TRBV7-7,TGTGCCAGCAGCCCCGGACTGGGGGGAGATACGCAGTATTTT,CASSPGLGGDTQYF
TRBD2,14,TRBJ2-2,TRBV5-1,TGCGCCAGCACCCTGGGAGGGGATACCGGGGAGCTGTTTTTT,CASTLGGDTGELFF
TRBD2,18,TRBJ2-2,TRBV5-1,TGCGCCAGCAGCTTGCCAGCGGGGCGAGATTTGGACACCGGGGAGCTGTTTTTT,CASSLPAGRDLDTGELFF
NA,14,TRBJ1-2,TRBV2,TGTGCCAGCAGTAGCCAGGGGCTTGACTATGGCTACACCTTC,CASSSQGLDYGYTF
NA,13,TRBJ2-7,TRBV2,TGTGCCAGCGAGCAGGACAGTTCCTACGAGCAGTACTTC,CASEQDSSYEQYF
TRBD1,15,TRBJ2-5,TRBV5-6,TGTGCCAGCAGACCGGGACAGGGGGCGCGGGAGACCCAGTACTTC,CASRPGQGARETQYF
NA,14,TRBJ1-5,TRBV7-2,TGTGCCAGCAGACCACAGGGATTTAATCAGCCCCAGCATTTT,CASRPQGFNQPQHF
TRBD1,15,TRBJ2-1,TRBV2,TGTGCCAGCAGAGCGGGACAGGGGACCTACAATGAGCAGTTCTTC,CASRAGQGTYNEQFF
TRBD1,13,TRBJ2-7,TRBV7-9,TGTGCCAGCAGCCGGGACAGTTACTACGAGCAGTACTTC,CASSRDSYYEQYF
NA,16,TRBJ1-2,TRBV4-1,TGCGCCAGCAGCCAAGAAGAGAACAGCCACCACTATGGCTACACCTTC,CASSQEENSHHYGYTF
TRBD1,15,TRBJ2-5,TRBV9,TGTGCCAACAGCATTAGACAGGGGTTAGGAGAGACCCAGTACTTC,CANSIRQGLGETQYF
NA,14,TRBJ1-1,TRBV4-1,TGCGCCAGCAGCCAAGAACAAAGGGGCACTGAAGCTTTCTTT,CASSQEQRGTEAFF
NA,13,TRBJ1-1,TRBV30,TGTGCCCGATTGGGGCGGGAAAACACTGAAGCTTTCTTT,CARLGRENTEAFF
TRBD2,17,TRBJ2-5,TRBV15,TGTGCCACCAGCCGCAATCCCGGGACGGGGGGAGAAAAGACCCAGTACTTC,CATSRNPGTGGEKTQYF
TRBD1,14,TRBJ1-4,TRBV2,TGTGCCAGCAGCCGACAGGGCGGCAATGAAAAACTGTTTTTT,CASSRQGGNEKLFF
TRBD2,15,TRBJ2-2,TRBV5-1,TGCGCCAGCAGCTCCGCCAGCGGGACCACCGGGGAGCTGTTTTTT,CASSSASGTTGELFF